A single sample is the source of the 22 T cell receptor beta chains below, sequenced in a study of blood T cell repertoires in COVID-19. Profiling relied on immunoSEQ multiplex PCR, and the TCRdb table lists in-frame clones only, not all of them. The sample lists roughly 37,000 clones; more than 70% were seen once. Sequenced material: peripheral blood. The receptors here all came from a man in his 60s with acute or convalescent COVID-19.

This clone has just one count. The genes are TRBV27 and TRBJ1-2; D is ambiguous. The CDR3 loop spans 14 amino acids. The V end was cut by 0 bases, the J end by 8 bases, with 13 bases between. Germline V CDR1 and CDR2: MNHEY, SMNVEV (reference sequence). Written as DNA, the CDR3 is TGTGCCAGCAGTTTATCGGCCGTGTTACAGGGCTACACCTTC. It is translated as CASSLSAVLQGYTF.

CDR3 amino acids: CASSLTGNYEQYF. The DNA of the CDR3 is TGTGCCAGCAGTTTAACAGGGAACTACGAGCAGTACTTC. The rearrangement uses TRBV27 and TRBJ2-7, with D perhaps matching TRBD1 (6 bases). CDR1 and CDR2 (germline): MNHEY, SMNVEV (reference sequence). The CDR3 length is 13 residues. Trimming took off 2 bases at V and 3 bases at J, with 8 bases between the two ends.

This chain uses TRBV6-6 with TRBJ2-3; 9 bases line up with TRBD1. The V and J ends lost 8 bases and 3 bases, in that order; junction bases with no gene match: 6. Germline CDR1 reads MNHNY; CDR2 reads SVGAGI (reference sequence). This CDR3 spans 14 amino acids. In nucleotides, the CDR3 is TGTGCCAGCGCCGGGACAGGGAGAACAGATACGCAGTATTTT. Its protein is CASAGTGRTDTQYF.

This chain connects TRBV5-6 to TRBJ1-5; possibly TRBD1 for D (5 bases). Trimming took 0 bases from V and 7 from J, leaving 14 bases between them. CDR1 SGHDT and CDR2 YYEEEE come from the germline V gene. The CDR3 spans 15 residues. CDR3 sequence reads: CASSLGPGLEQPQHF. The CDR3 nucleotides read TGTGCCAGCAGCTTGGGGCCAGGGCTGGAGCAGCCCCAGCATTTT.

The table lists this clone with a count of one. The V gene is TRBV11-2, the J gene TRBJ1-4, with 9 bases lining up with TRBD1. Germline CDR1 and CDR2: SGHAT and FQNNGV. V dropped 3 bases and J dropped 5; count of bases not matched to a gene: 4. The CDR3 sequence is 15 residues long. The DNA for the CDR3 is TGTGCCAGCAGCTTGGGGGACAGGGACAATGAAAAACTGTTTTTT. Its protein is CASSLGDRDNEKLFF.

This chain joins TRBV27 and TRBJ1-1; no definite D call. Germline V lookup: CDR1 MNHEY, CDR2 SMNVEV (reference sequence). The germline V and J ends were trimmed by 0 bases and 0 bases, with 8 bases remaining between them. This CDR3 comprises 15 residues. The CDR3 region has the DNA TGTGCCAGCAGTTTATCGGGAGACATGAACACTGAAGCTTTCTTT. Protein sequence: CASSLSGDMNTEAFF.

The chain employs TRBV19 and TRBJ1-2, with D tentatively TRBD1 (6 bases). The germline gives CDR1 LNHDA, CDR2 SQIVND (reference sequence). The CDR3 is made up of 15 amino acids. V was clipped by 6 bases and J by 7 bases, with 21 bases between them. CDR3 sequence reads: CASRSGWSTGGGYTF. The DNA for the CDR3 is TGTGCCAGTAGATCGGGATGGTCGACAGGAGGTGGCTACACCTTC.

The chain recombines TRBV6-1 with TRBJ2-1; no clear D gene. Germline V CDR1 and CDR2: MNHNS, SASEGT. Trimming took off 2 bases at V and 5 bases at J, with 10 bases between the two ends. This CDR3 has 14 amino acids. The CDR3 loop reads CASSEPEKNNEQFF. The CDR3 coding sequence is TGTGCCAGCAGTGAACCCGAGAAGAACAATGAGCAGTTCTTC.

V and J are TRBV11-3 and TRBJ2-4; 7 bases agree with TRBD2. CDR1 and CDR2 from the germline V gene are SGHNT and YENEEA. The CDR3 has 14 residues. V lost 4 bases and J lost 8; bases outside the gene matches: 8. Here the CDR3 DNA reads TGTGCCAGCAGCTCGAGGGGAGGGCCGGACATTCAGTACTTC. Its protein is CASSSRGGPDIQYF.

The chain couples TRBV18 to TRBJ2-7; D is perhaps TRBD2 (6 bases). The germline CDR1 and CDR2 sequences are KGHSH and LQKENI. Trimming shortened V by 3 bases and J by 10 bases, and 10 bases separated the two germline ends. The CDR3 spans 11 residues. CDR3 sequence: CASSPGSGQYF. The CDR3 nucleotides are TGTGCCAGCTCACCCGGGAGCGGCCAGTACTTC.

This clone occurred once. V and J are TRBV6-6 and TRBJ2-1; TRBD2 agrees at 7 bases. J gave up 0 bases and V 10 bases, and 3 bases lay outside the gene matches. CDR3 length: 13 amino acids. Germline V lookup: CDR1 MNHNY, CDR2 SVGAGI (reference sequence). The CDR3 spells CAIRTSSYNEQFF. As DNA, the CDR3 is TGTGCCATCAGGACTAGCTCCTACAATGAGCAGTTCTTC.

The genes are TRBV19 and TRBJ2-1; the D gene is possibly TRBD2 (6 bases). CDR3 length equals 15 residues. Germline assignment: CDR1 LNHDA and CDR2 SQIVND (reference sequence). The V end was cut by 4 bases, the J end by 7 bases, with 17 bases between. The DNA for the CDR3 is TGTGCCAGTAGTAGTAAGACGGGAGATAAGAATGAGCAGTTCTTC. This encodes CASSSKTGDKNEQFF.

V usage is TRBV28 and J usage is TRBJ1-1; 7 nucleotides align to TRBD1. CDR1 is MDHEN, CDR2 SYDVKM, per germline. After removal of 4 bases from V and 3 bases from J, the junction contained 11 bases not matched to a gene. There are 16 residues in the CDR3. CDR3 sequence reads: CASSSPHTGVDTEAFF. DNA for the CDR3: TGTGCCAGCAGTTCCCCTCACACAGGGGTGGACACTGAAGCTTTCTTT. The full variable domain, in which reference TRBV28 and TRBJ1-1 provide the parts outside the CDR3, is DVKVTQSSRYLVKRTGEKVFLECVQDMDHENMFWYRQDPGLGLRLIYFSYDVKMKEKGDIPEGYSVSREKKERFSLILESASTNQTSMYLCASSSPHTGVDTEAFFGQGTRLTVV.

In nucleotides, the CDR3 is TGCGCCAGCAGCCAACCCGACCGGCAGGGGCGTGTGTGTTGCCAAGAGACCCAGTACTTC. Protein product: CASSQPDRQGRVCCQETQYF. The chain has TRBV4-1 and TRBJ2-5; tentatively, D is TRBD1 (6 bases). Germline-derived CDR1 and CDR2 are MGHRA and YSYEKL. The CDR3 contains 20 residues. V lost 2 bases and J 1 base, leaving 26 bases between the germline ends.

This chain connects TRBV14 to TRBJ2-1; TRBD1 is a possible D gene (5 bases). There are 15 residues in the CDR3. V was cut by 0 bases and J by 9 bases, with 15 bases left in between. The germline CDR1 and CDR2 sequences are SGHDN and FVKESK. The CDR3 is CASSQESGFGGEQFF. CDR3 sequence (DNA): TGTGCCAGCAGCCAAGAATCAGGGTTCGGCGGTGAGCAGTTCTTC.

This clone appeared a few times. The V gene is TRBV5-1, the J gene TRBJ2-7; possibly TRBD1 for D (6 bases). The CDR3 covers 12 residues. Germline V gene lookup returns CDR1 SGHRS and CDR2 YFSETQ. V was pared by 4 bases and J by 7 bases, with 12 bases between. The CDR3 bases are TGCGCCAGCAGCCAAACAACAGGGGAGCAGTACTTC. Its translation: CASSQTTGEQYF.

The genes are TRBV19 and TRBJ2-1, with TRBD2 matching 8 bases. From germline, CDR1 is LNHDA and CDR2 SQIVND (reference sequence). Trimming took 3 bases from V and 5 from J; bases not matched to a gene: 12. CDR3 length: 17 amino acids. Written as DNA, the CDR3 is TGTGCCAGTAGTATGTATTTAAGCGGGAGTGGGGACAATGAGCAGTTCTTC. It translates to CASSMYLSGSGDNEQFF.

This clone was detected a few times. V usage is TRBV12-3 or TRBV12-4 and J usage is TRBJ1-2; the match to TRBD1 covers 9 bases. The CDR3 runs to 13 residues. The V segment lost 4 bases and the J segment 11 bases; nucleotides outside the gene matches: 8. CDR3 region: CASSSTGTGSYTF. CDR3 in DNA: TGTGCCAGCAGTTCTACCGGGACAGGGAGTTACACCTTC.

V gene TRBV7-2 combines with J gene TRBJ2-5; TRBD1 is a possible D gene (6 bases). V lost 5 bases and J 5 bases, leaving 18 bases between the germline ends. The CDR3 totals 15 residues. The germline gives CDR1 SGHTA, CDR2 FQGNSA. The CDR3 is CASSANRASGETQYF. The CDR3, as DNA: TGTGCCAGCAGCGCAAACAGGGCGAGTGGGGAGACCCAGTACTTC. Supplemented by reference TRBV7-2 and TRBJ2-5, the full variable domain reads GAGVSQSPSNKVTEKGKDVELRCDPISGHTALYWYRQSLGQGLEFLIYFQGNSAPDKSGLPSDRFSAERTGGSVSTLTIQRTQQEDSAVYLCASSANRASGETQYFGPGTRLLVL.

V is TRBV5-6 and J is TRBJ2-1; D may be TRBD2 (5 bases). The V end was cut by 4 bases, the J end by 5 bases, with 22 bases between. Per the germline V gene, CDR1 is SGHDT and CDR2 is YYEEEE. CDR3 length equals 17 residues. CDR3 DNA sequence: TGTGCCAGCAGCAGATTGAGCGGAGCTAAAGGGAACAATGAGCAGTTCTTC. It codes for CASSRLSGAKGNNEQFF.

The chain has TRBV5-1 and TRBJ2-3, with 8 nucleotides matching TRBD2. The germline CDR1 and CDR2 sequences are SGHRS and YFSETQ. Unmatched junction bases numbered 9, after V lost 4 bases and J lost 5 bases. CDR3 length equals 15 residues. This CDR3 reads CASSGAGLVVDTQYF. The CDR3 DNA is TGCGCCAGCAGCGGGGCGGGACTAGTAGTAGATACGCAGTATTTT.

As regards this clone: Germline is not matched at one junction end, which may reflect a read error. The V call is TRBV7-7, the J call TRBJ2-5, with 15 bases lining up with TRBD2. This CDR3 is built from 17 residues. CDR1 SSHAT and CDR2 FNYEAQ come from the germline V gene (reference sequence). CDR3: CASSLGLAGGRGETQYF. In DNA, the CDR3 is TGTGCTAGCAGCTTGGGACTAGCGGGAGGCCGGGGGGAGACCCAGTACTTC.